This T cell receptor beta chain emerged from a study of Graves' ophthalmopathy and Graves' hyperthyroidism. Study-level points and caveats: Most expanded clonotypes in thyroid above 0.001 frequency also showed up in blood.

As regards this clonotype: The antigen is unknown.

The stable label applied to hyperthyroidism with no ophthalmopathy within 18 months of follow-up. For repertoire sequencing, the TCR beta CDR3 regions were amplified from RNA transcripts. RT-PCR was first run with HTBI primers, then multiplex PCR in a second round. Each CDR3 protein is one row after TCRdb ran MiXCR on the multiplex PCR reads. The sample carries 500,000 to 700,000 distinct CDR3 sequences, around a fifth recorded once. Germline V gene lookup returns CDR1 PRHDT and CDR2 FYEKMQ (reference sequence). Trimming left V 3 bases short and J 4 bases short, with 12 bases between. The CDR3 totals 15 residues.

This chain uses TRBV13 with TRBJ2-2, with D perhaps being TRBD1 or TRBD2 (5 bases each). Sequenced material: peripheral blood. The TCR comes from a woman aged 18-29 years with stable Graves' hyperthyroidism. Some clones in this sample may be carry-over from other donors' samples. The CDR3 sequence: CASSFRGAVTGELFF. The CDR3 coding sequence is TGTGCCAGCAGCTTTAGAGGGGCGGTCACCGGGGAGCTGTTTTTT.